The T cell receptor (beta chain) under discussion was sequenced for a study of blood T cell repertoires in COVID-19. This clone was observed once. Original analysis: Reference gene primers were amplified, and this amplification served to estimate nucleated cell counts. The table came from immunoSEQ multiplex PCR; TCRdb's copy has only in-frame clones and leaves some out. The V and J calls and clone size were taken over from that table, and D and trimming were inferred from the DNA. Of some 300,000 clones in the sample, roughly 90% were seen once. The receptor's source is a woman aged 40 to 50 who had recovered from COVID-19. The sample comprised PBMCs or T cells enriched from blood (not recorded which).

CDR3 protein: CASRKIRDKAYEQYF. CDR3 bases: TGTGCCAGCAGAAAAATCCGGGACAAAGCCTACGAGCAGTACTTC. V gene TRBV2 combines with J gene TRBJ2-7; the D gene is possibly TRBD1 (6 bases). CDR1 and CDR2 from the germline V gene are SNHLY and FYNNEI. The CDR3 runs to 15 residues. Between the trimmed V and J ends, which lost 6 bases and 2 bases, there was a span of 17 bases.